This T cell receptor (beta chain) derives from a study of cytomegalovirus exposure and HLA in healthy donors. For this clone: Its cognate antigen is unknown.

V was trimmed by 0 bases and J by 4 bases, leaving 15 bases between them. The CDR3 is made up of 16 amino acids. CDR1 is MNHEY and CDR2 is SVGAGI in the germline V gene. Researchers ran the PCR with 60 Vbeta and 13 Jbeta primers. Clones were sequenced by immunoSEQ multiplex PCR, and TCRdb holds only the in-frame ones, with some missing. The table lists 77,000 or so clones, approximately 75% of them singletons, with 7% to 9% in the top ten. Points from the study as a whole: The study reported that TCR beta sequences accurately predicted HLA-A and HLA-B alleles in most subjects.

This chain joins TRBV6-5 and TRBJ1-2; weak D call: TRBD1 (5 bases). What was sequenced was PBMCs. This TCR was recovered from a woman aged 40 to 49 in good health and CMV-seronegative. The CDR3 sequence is CASSYSSQGSPYGYTF. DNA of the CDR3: TGTGCCAGCAGTTACTCGTCTCAGGGCTCTCCCTATGGCTACACCTTC.